The clone carrying this T cell receptor (beta chain) has just a few counts. The sample originates from a study of T-cell memory formation after mild COVID-19. The V gene end was trimmed by 10 bases and the J gene end by 2 bases; junction bases not matched to a gene: 8. The CDR3 extends over 13 amino acids. The germline gives CDR1 MNHEY, CDR2 SMNVEV (reference sequence). cDNA libraries for TCR alpha and TCR beta, carrying sample barcodes and UMIs, came from 5'RACE with constant-segment primers. TCRdb re-called the 5' RACE reads with MiXCR, one entry per CDR3 protein. This table holds 530,000 or so distinct CDR3 sequences, 15% to 20% found once.

The specimen was PBMCs or a T cell subset sorted from them (not recorded which). This chain joins TRBV27 and TRBJ2-7; 7 bases are shared with TRBD1. This receptor was taken from an adult woman who had mild COVID-19 (a few samples of this study predate the infection). Cell type and time point are not known. CDR3 sequence: CATQRTGTYEQYF. CDR3 sequence (DNA): TGTGCCACCCAGAGGACAGGTACCTACGAGCAGTACTTC.